The entry below describes one T cell receptor (beta chain). What it binds is unknown. These data originate in a study of T cell responses to AZD1222 COVID-19 vaccine. Study as a whole: Recipients boosted at about 4 weeks or about 12 weeks are pooled. General study results and limits: Baseline testing showed seropositivity in only a handful of AZD1222 recipients. Only after the peak T cell response were repertoires sampled. Clonal diversity was possibly underestimated, and white British individuals and females predominated among donors.

The CDR3 runs to 14 residues. Germline-derived CDR1 and CDR2 are MNHEY and SVGAGI. Trimming took 8 bases from V and 9 from J, leaving 17 bases between them. Generated by immunoSEQ multiplex PCR, the TCRdb table keeps only in-frame clones and is missing some. This table has about 100,000 clones, about nine tenths appearing once. This sequence was found in an adult in good health. The specimen was peripheral blood, collected on day 0 of AZD1222 vaccination. The V gene is TRBV6-5, the J gene TRBJ1-6; D ambiguous. CDR3 sequence: CASARTRRSSPLHF. CDR3 nucleotides: TGTGCCAGCGCGCGAACGAGGCGGAGTTCACCCCTCCACTTT.